These T cell receptor beta chains were read from a single sample in a study of blood T cell repertoires in COVID-19. Produced via immunoSEQ multiplex PCR; TCRdb's table is partial and in-frame only. The data contain 100,000 to 150,000 clones, around 89% of them singletons. Sample: peripheral blood. These receptors all stem from a man aged 45 to 65 with active or convalescent COVID-19. The CDR3 runs from the conserved cysteine through the conserved F or W. D genes are given only for firm matches. Some rows have no size entry. The others give once, few or many, or a class for an expanded clone.

CDR3 protein,CDR3 DNA,J gene,D gene,clone size,V gene
CASSLPNSNAYYEQYF,TGTGCCAGCAGCCTACCGAACAGTAACGCTTACTACGAGCAGTACTTC,TRBJ2-7,.,.,TRBV7-2
CASSPQARGNTEAFF,TGCGCCAGCAGCCCCCAGGCCAGGGGGAACACTGAAGCTTTCTTT,TRBJ1-1,.,.,TRBV5-1
CARRPGGGSSGANVLTF,TGTGCCCGCCGCCCCGGGGGGGGGTCTTCGGGGGCCAACGTCCTGACTTTC,TRBJ2-6,TRBD2,few,TRBV27
CASSSGLLVPLHF,TGTGCCAGCAGCTCGGGACTCCTAGTTCCCCTCCACTTT,TRBJ1-6,.,.,TRBV2
CASSFRNYGYTF,TGTGCCAGCAGCTTTCGGAACTATGGCTACACCTTC,TRBJ1-2,.,.,TRBV11-2
CARSPGRGKWAWRNTEAFF,TGTGCCAGAAGCCCAGGCCGGGGGAAATGGGCCTGGCGGAACACTGAAGCTTTCTTT,TRBJ1-1,.,.,TRBV5-3
CSVEQGLLRGYTF,TGCAGCGTTGAACAGGGGCTGCTGCGCGGCTACACCTTC,TRBJ1-2,.,.,TRBV29-1
CAWSVGAGTGSYEQYF,TGTGCCTGGAGTGTAGGGGCCGGGACAGGGTCCTACGAGCAGTACTTC,TRBJ2-7,TRBD1,.,TRBV30
CASSLGVPYEQYF,TGTGCCAGCAGCTTGGGAGTTCCCTACGAGCAGTACTTC,TRBJ2-7,.,.,TRBV5-6
CASSLQDRGQGYGYTF,TGTGCCAGCAGTTTACAAGACAGGGGGCAGGGCTATGGCTACACCTTC,TRBJ1-2,TRBD1,.,TRBV28
CASSYPGGSSTDTQYF,TGTGCCAGCAGCTACCCCGGGGGTTCTAGCACAGATACGCAGTATTTT,TRBJ2-3,.,.,TRBV5-4
CASSPWGGVGSNQPQHF,TGTGCCAGCAGTCCCTGGGGAGGCGTCGGGAGCAATCAGCCCCAGCATTTT,TRBJ1-5,.,.,TRBV6-6
CASSLKVTGQGDIQYF,TGTGCCAGCAGCCTTAAAGTTACTGGACAGGGGGACATTCAGTACTTC,TRBJ2-4,TRBD1,.,TRBV3-1/TRBV3-2
CASSSKKTANTGELFF,TGCGCCAGCAGCTCTAAGAAAACCGCGAACACCGGGGAGCTGTTTTTT,TRBJ2-2,.,.,TRBV5-1
CSVVQPGQLINTEAFF,TGCAGCGTTGTACAACCGGGACAGTTAATTAACACTGAAGCTTTCTTT,TRBJ1-1,TRBD1,.,TRBV29-1
CAISTLQGYDQPQHF,TGTGCCATCTCTACCCTTCAGGGGTATGATCAGCCCCAGCATTTT,TRBJ1-5,.,once,TRBV6-5
CASSVRGLGEQYF,TGTGCCAGTTCCGTCCGGGGTCTCGGCGAGCAGTACTTC,TRBJ2-7,.,.,TRBV19
CASSLGQATYEQYF,TGTGCCAGCAGCTTAGGACAGGCAACCTACGAGCAGTACTTC,TRBJ2-7,.,once,TRBV11-3
CASSVWASGGAVNEQFF,TGTGCCAGCAGCGTTTGGGCTAGCGGGGGGGCCGTCAATGAGCAGTTCTTC,TRBJ2-1,TRBD2,.,TRBV9
CSVLSGGAGEQYF,TGCAGCGTTCTGTCAGGGGGCGCGGGGGAGCAGTACTTC,TRBJ2-7,TRBD1,.,TRBV29-1
CASSTNPGTEAFF,TGCGCCAGCAGCACCAACCCAGGAACTGAAGCTTTCTTT,TRBJ1-1,.,.,TRBV5-1
CASSFGGGHEQFF,TGTGCCAGCAGCTTCGGGGGGGGCCATGAGCAGTTCTTC,TRBJ2-1,TRBD2,.,TRBV11-3
CASSPRTGGYTLAYEQYF,TGTGCCAGCAGCCCAAGGACAGGGGGCTACACTTTAGCCTACGAGCAGTACTTC,TRBJ2-7,TRBD1,.,TRBV5-6
CSVSTGDEQYF,TGCAGCGTTTCGACAGGGGACGAGCAGTACTTC,TRBJ2-7,TRBD1,.,TRBV29-1
CASSSTGTGINEQFF,TGTGCCAGCAGCTCCACCGGGACAGGGATTAATGAGCAGTTCTTC,TRBJ2-1,TRBD1,.,TRBV5-5
CASSAQGVTYNSPLHF,TGTGCCAGCAGTGCACAGGGGGTTACCTATAATTCACCCCTCCACTTT,TRBJ1-6,TRBD1,once,TRBV27
CSVETGARDTQYF,TGCAGCGTCGAGACAGGGGCAAGAGATACGCAGTATTTT,TRBJ2-3,TRBD1,.,TRBV29-1
CASRVTGREEKLFF,TGTGCCAGCAGGGTAACAGGGAGAGAGGAAAAACTGTTTTTT,TRBJ1-4,.,.,TRBV2
CASSRYGDGYTF,TGTGCCAGCAGCCGTTACGGGGATGGCTACACCTTC,TRBJ1-2,.,once,TRBV11-2